The 21 T cell receptor beta chains listed next were all sequenced from one sample in a study of cytomegalovirus exposure and HLA in healthy donors. With 60 Vbeta and 13 Jbeta primers, the PCR was carried out. TCRdb's copy holds only in-frame clones and misses some; the assay was immunoSEQ multiplex PCR. The repertoire holds 250,000 to 350,000 clones, just over 85% seen once, with approximately 4.3% in the top ten. Sequencing used PBMCs. Every receptor here comes from a man aged 35-49 years in good health and CMV-seropositive.

The sample holds one count of this clone. The chain uses TRBV7-9 and TRBJ2-2; 8 nucleotides align to TRBD1. CDR1 is SEHNR and CDR2 is FQNEAQ in the germline V gene (reference sequence). V was pared by 1 base and J by 3 bases, with 4 bases of the junction left unmatched. The CDR3 is 16 amino acids. The CDR3, as DNA: TGTGCCAGCAGCTTAGGAGGACAGGGCGACACCGGGGAGCTGTTTTTT. The encoded protein is CASSLGGQGDTGELFF.

This chain's CDR3 is CASSIVAGVHEQYF. The CDR3 bases are TGTGCCAGTAGTATAGTTGCGGGAGTACACGAGCAGTACTTC. The chain carries TRBV19 and TRBJ2-7, with 7 bases aligning to TRBD2. The CDR3 consists of 14 residues. Germline V CDR1 and CDR2: LNHDA, SQIVND (reference sequence). Trimming removed 1 base from V and 5 bases from J; junction bases left unmatched: 5.

This chain links TRBV7-9 with TRBJ2-7; 7 bases are shared with TRBD2. The CDR3 covers 17 residues. Germline lookup yields CDR1 SEHNR and CDR2 FQNEAQ (reference sequence). V lost 4 bases, J lost 0 bases, and 12 bases stayed unmatched. This CDR3 is CASSWGGAGATSYEQYF. The CDR3, as DNA: TGTGCCAGCAGCTGGGGGGGTGCGGGAGCTACCTCCTACGAGCAGTACTTC.

This clone has more than one count but fewer than ten. The chain has TRBV19 and TRBJ2-7, with TRBD1 matching 9 bases. Germline lookup yields CDR1 LNHDA and CDR2 SQIVND (reference sequence). Trimming took 6 bases from V and 1 from J; bases not matched to a gene: 10. The length of the CDR3 is 16 residues. Here the CDR3 reads CASSTSGTGLSYEQYF. The CDR3 bases are TGTGCCAGTAGCACATCGGGGACAGGGCTATCCTACGAGCAGTACTTC.

The gene calls are TRBV12-5 and TRBJ1-2; D unclear. The CDR3 covers 13 residues. Germline V gives CDR1 LGHNT, CDR2 FRNRAP. Trimming took 6 bases from V and 6 from J, leaving 14 bases between them. CDR3 DNA: TGTGCTAGTGGGGAGGGTGGCTTCGATGGCTACACCTTC. It encodes CASGEGGFDGYTF. Supplemented by reference TRBV12-5 and TRBJ1-2, the full variable domain reads DARVTQTPRHKVTEMGQEVTMRCQPILGHNTVFWYRQTMMQGLELLAYFRNRAPLDDSGMPKDRFSAEMPDATLATLKIQPSEPRDSAVYFCASGEGGFDGYTFGSGTRLTVV.

The DNA of the CDR3 is TGTGCCAGCAGCTTAGGCCAGGGAAGGCCGGGGGATGGCTACACCTTC. The encoded protein is CASSLGQGRPGDGYTF. The chain has TRBV5-8 and TRBJ1-2; D possibly corresponds to TRBD1 (5 bases). CDR3 length equals 16 residues. V was shortened by 2 bases and J by 6 bases, with 20 bases between the two germline ends. Germline V gene lookup returns CDR1 SGHTS and CDR2 YDEGEE.

This clone was seen a handful of times. V usage is TRBV7-2 and J usage is TRBJ1-4; TRBD1 matches at 7 bases. The germline V gene encodes CDR1 SGHTA and CDR2 FQGNSA. This CDR3 contains 17 residues. Trimming removed 2 bases from V and 0 bases from J; junction bases left unmatched: 6. Here the CDR3 reads CASSLRAGGATNEKLFF. CDR3 DNA sequence: TGTGCCAGCAGCTTAAGGGCAGGGGGTGCAACTAATGAAAAACTGTTTTTT.

The chain uses TRBV19 and TRBJ2-7; tentative D call: TRBD1 (6 bases). Germline lookup yields CDR1 LNHDA and CDR2 SQIVND (reference sequence). The CDR3 length is 14 residues. V lost 3 bases and J 0 bases, leaving 9 bases between the germline ends. In DNA form, the CDR3 reads TGTGCCAGTAGTATGGTGGACAGCTCCTACGAGCAGTACTTC. Translating it yields CASSMVDSSYEQYF. The full variable domain, in which reference TRBV19 and TRBJ2-7 provide the parts outside the CDR3, is DGGITQSPKYLFRKEGQNVTLSCEQNLNHDAMYWYRQDPGQGLRLIYYSQIVNDFQKGDIAEGYSVSREKKESFPLTVTSAQKNPTAFYLCASSMVDSSYEQYFGPGTRLTVT.

This clone has only one observation. V is TRBV2 and J is TRBJ2-5; 7 positions match TRBD1. The CDR3 length is 15 residues. CDR1 SNHLY and CDR2 FYNNEI come from the germline V gene. After removal of 6 bases from V and 5 bases from J, the junction contained 12 bases not matched to a gene. The CDR3 loop reads CASRPPDRVGETQYF. The CDR3 bases are TGTGCCAGCAGACCCCCCGACAGGGTTGGGGAGACCCAGTACTTC.

The V gene is TRBV29-1, the J gene TRBJ1-1; no firm D call. CDR3 length: 11 amino acids. The V gene's germline CDR1 is SQVTM and CDR2 ANQGSEA. The ends were cut back, 3 bases at V and 10 bases at J, with 12 bases in the middle. DNA of the CDR3: TGCAGCGTTGATGTGGCAGGAGGAGCTTTCTTT. It codes for CSVDVAGGAFF.

The chain joins TRBV29-1 to TRBJ2-7; TRBD1 is a possible D gene (5 bases). Looked up from germline, CDR1 is SQVTM and CDR2 is ANQGSEA. The CDR3 sequence is 12 residues long. The ends were cut back, 7 bases at V and 3 bases at J, with 13 bases in the middle. The CDR3 coding sequence is TGCAGCGAGCAGGGAAACGGCTACGAGCAGTACTTC. Amino acid sequence: CSEQGNGYEQYF.

The chain uses TRBV27 and TRBJ2-1, with D maybe TRBD2 (6 bases). Looked up from germline, CDR1 is MNHEY and CDR2 is SMNVEV (reference sequence). V dropped 6 bases and J dropped 8 bases, with 20 bases sitting between them. The CDR3 contains 15 residues. The CDR3 spells CASSVRLGVRDEQFF. The CDR3 bases are TGTGCCAGCAGCGTAAGACTAGGGGTACGGGATGAGCAGTTCTTC.

V and J are TRBV7-2 and TRBJ2-7; TRBD1 aligns across 8 bases. The germline V gene has CDR1 SGHTA and CDR2 FQGNSA. This CDR3 has 15 amino acids. The trim removed 5 bases at V and 3 bases at J, leaving 9 bases unmatched. The CDR3 loop is CASSAPGQGIYEQYF. The CDR3 DNA follows: TGTGCCAGCAGCGCACCAGGACAGGGAATCTACGAGCAGTACTTC.

V gene TRBV5-1 combines with J gene TRBJ2-2, with D maybe TRBD1 (6 bases). The germline gives CDR1 SGHRS, CDR2 YFSETQ. The V and J ends lost 7 bases and 3 bases respectively, with 19 bases between them. The CDR3 loop spans 16 amino acids. The CDR3 coding sequence is TGCGCCAGCCCTACGATAAGGACAGCTCACACCGGGGAGCTGTTTTTT. It codes for CASPTIRTAHTGELFF.

This rearrangement joins TRBV28 to TRBJ1-5; D is possibly TRBD1 (5 bases). V was clipped by 6 bases and J by 3 bases, with 15 bases between them. The germline V gene has CDR1 MDHEN and CDR2 SYDVKM. CDR3 length: 15 residues. The DNA for the CDR3 is TGTGCCAGCAGCAAGACAGTTTCTTTCAATCAGCCCCAGCATTTT. Translation: CASSKTVSFNQPQHF.

This clone was observed a single time. V and J are TRBV6-5 and TRBJ2-3; 8 bases match TRBD2. Germline-derived CDR1 and CDR2 are MNHEY and SVGAGI. This CDR3 is 16 amino acids long. V shed 2 bases and J 0 bases; nucleotides not matched to a gene: 4. The CDR3 bases are TGTGCCAGCAGTTACATTGCGGGAGGCAGCACAGATACGCAGTATTTT. Translation: CASSYIAGGSTDTQYF.

This clone was seen just once. This chain connects TRBV7-8 to TRBJ2-4; the D gene is possibly TRBD2 (5 bases). CDR3 length equals 14 residues. CDR1 is SGHVS, CDR2 FQNEAQ, per germline. V was cut by 8 bases and J by 8 bases, with 19 bases left in between. The CDR3 nucleotides are TGTGCCAGCCGCAAGGGCCAGCCGAGGGACATTCAGTACTTC. Translated: CASRKGQPRDIQYF.

This chain connects TRBV7-3 to TRBJ2-1; 12 nucleotides agree with TRBD2. Germline CDR1 reads SGHTA; CDR2 reads FQGTGA. V shed 4 bases, J shed 5 bases, and the junction held 3 bases outside the gene matches. This CDR3 comprises 15 residues. CDR3 DNA: TGTGCCAGCAGCTCTTCTAGCGGGAGGGACAATGAGCAGTTCTTC. It is translated as CASSSSSGRDNEQFF.

This clone has more than one count but fewer than ten. J is TRBJ1-1 and V is TRBV9, with D perhaps matching TRBD1 (6 bases). There are 14 residues in the CDR3. The V gene's germline CDR1 is SGDLS and CDR2 YYNGEE. V lost 2 bases and J lost 7, with 15 bases in between. The CDR3 loop is CASSVATGPSEAFF. The CDR3 DNA follows: TGTGCCAGCAGCGTTGCGACAGGACCGAGTGAAGCTTTCTTT.

The chain combines TRBV27 with TRBJ2-6, with D hard to call. This CDR3 is 14 amino acids long. V gave up 7 bases and J gave up 1 base, with 8 bases separating them. Germline V gene sequence: CDR1 MNHEY, CDR2 SMNVEV (reference sequence). CDR3 amino acids: CASTFLSGANVLTF. The CDR3 DNA sequence: TGTGCCAGCACCTTCTTGTCTGGGGCCAACGTCCTGACTTTC.

Only one count was recorded for this clone. This chain connects TRBV7-9 to TRBJ2-7; D unresolved. Germline loops: CDR1 SEHNR, CDR2 FQNEAQ (reference sequence). Trimming removed 4 bases from V and 0 bases from J, with 10 bases in between. This CDR3 is 14 amino acids long. Here the CDR3 reads CASSSLQSSYEQYF. In nucleotides, the CDR3 is TGTGCCAGCAGCTCCCTACAGAGCTCCTACGAGCAGTACTTC.